Presented here are 14 T cell receptor beta chains from one specimen sequenced in a study of T-cell memory formation after mild COVID-19. Using its own MiXCR run on the 5' RACE reads, TCRdb lists one record per CDR3 protein. The sample includes over 350,000 distinct CDR3 sequences, more than 15% seen only once; the top ten take about 22%. The sequenced sample was PBMCs or a T cell subset sorted from them (not recorded which). These receptors all stem from a man between 18 and 29 years old who had mild COVID-19 (a few samples of this study predate the infection). Cell type and time point are not known.

This clonotype occurred a few times. The chain is built from TRBV6-4 and TRBJ2-3, with D unresolved. V lost 2 bases, J lost 0 bases, and 6 bases lay in between. CDR1 is MRHNA, CDR2 SNTAGT, per germline. This CDR3 spans 14 amino acids. The CDR3 DNA sequence: TGTGCCAGCAGTGACAGCTCTAGCACAGATACGCAGTATTTT. This encodes CASSDSSSTDTQYF.

There are a few counts of this clonotype. CDR3: CASSQDPGYQPQHF. The CDR3 DNA reads TGTGCCAGCAGCCAAGATCCAGGTTATCAGCCCCAGCATTTT. The V and J genes are TRBV3-1 and TRBJ1-5; D unresolved. The CDR3 is made up of 14 amino acids. Germline loops: CDR1 LGHDT, CDR2 YNNKEL (reference sequence). Trimming stripped 0 bases from V and 5 bases from J, with 8 bases between.

This clonotype has more than one count but fewer than ten. The rearrangement links TRBV7-6 to TRBJ2-2; 8 bases are a match to TRBD1. This CDR3 is 16 amino acids long. Germline-derived CDR1 and CDR2 are SGHVS and FNYEAQ. Unmatched junction bases numbered 9, after V lost 5 bases and J lost 4 bases. The CDR3: CASSQVQGAGTGELFF. CDR3 DNA sequence: TGTGCCAGCAGCCAGGTCCAGGGGGCGGGCACCGGGGAGCTGTTTTTT.

There are a few counts of this clonotype. The genes are TRBV20-1 and TRBJ1-2; the D is unclear. V gave up 5 bases and J gave up 2 bases, with 6 bases separating them. CDR3 length: 11 residues. Germline V lookup: CDR1 DFQATT, CDR2 SNEGSKA (reference sequence). CDR3 protein: CSAPENYGYTF. DNA for the CDR3: TGCAGTGCTCCAGAAAACTATGGCTACACCTTC.

The chain couples TRBV12-3 or TRBV12-4 to TRBJ1-5; weak D call: TRBD1 (5 bases). V dropped 5 bases and J dropped 6 bases, with 11 bases sitting between them. The CDR3 runs to 13 residues. The CDR3 loop is CASSLGRGQPQHF. CDR3 bases: TGTGCCAGCAGTCTCGGGAGGGGTCAGCCCCAGCATTTT.

The chain recombines TRBV7-2 with TRBJ2-1; 11 nucleotides align to TRBD2. Germline CDR1 SGHTA, CDR2 FQGNSA. After removal of 1 base from V and 10 bases from J, the junction contained 3 bases not matched to a gene. The CDR3 length is 14 residues. The CDR3 DNA is TGTGCCAGCAGCTTAGATAGCGGGGGGGAGGAGCAGTTCTTC. Protein: CASSLDSGGEEQFF.

This clonotype has just a few counts. In DNA form, the CDR3 reads TGTGCCAGCAGCTCCGGACAGGGGAAGACCGAGCAGTACTTC. This encodes CASSSGQGKTEQYF. J is TRBJ2-7 and V is TRBV7-2; 9 nucleotides line up with TRBD1. The CDR3 contains 14 residues. V was pared by 4 bases and J by 6 bases, with 7 bases of the junction left unmatched. Per the germline V gene, CDR1 is SGHTA and CDR2 is FQGNSA.

This clonotype was counted a few times. V and J are TRBV4-1 and TRBJ2-3; D ambiguous. The CDR3 sequence is 15 residues long. Trimming pared 0 bases from V and 0 bases from J, leaving 7 bases between. CDR1 MGHRA and CDR2 YSYEKL come from the germline V gene. The CDR3 loop is CASSQEQSSTDTQYF. The CDR3 DNA is TGCGCCAGCAGCCAAGAACAGAGTAGCACAGATACGCAGTATTTT.

J is TRBJ2-2 and V is TRBV3-1; possibly TRBD1 for D (6 bases). CDR1 is LGHDT, CDR2 YNNKEL, per germline (reference sequence). CDR3 length: 15 residues. V was trimmed by 2 bases and J by 7 bases, leaving 14 bases between them. CDR3 loop: CASSQLWGLSGELFF. Here the CDR3 DNA reads TGTGCCAGCAGCCAACTCTGGGGGCTTAGCGGGGAGCTGTTTTTT.

This clonotype was counted a few times. V gene TRBV9 combines with J gene TRBJ2-3; D gene ambiguous. V lost 4 bases, J lost 4 bases, and 16 bases lay in between. Germline V CDR1 and CDR2: SGDLS, YYNGEE. The CDR3 has 15 amino acids. The CDR3 sequence is CASSLYDAVADTQYF. The CDR3 coding sequence is TGTGCCAGCAGCCTTTATGACGCCGTAGCAGATACGCAGTATTTT.

This clonotype was detected a few times. The chain links TRBV7-9 to TRBJ2-1; D possibly corresponds to TRBD1 (6 bases). The ends were cut back, 6 bases at V and 5 bases at J, with 20 bases in the middle. The CDR3 spans 16 residues. The germline gives CDR1 SEHNR, CDR2 FQNEAQ (reference sequence). The CDR3 nucleotides are TGTGCCAGCAGTCCCGCCCTGAGGGGGAATAACAATGAGCAGTTCTTC. Protein product: CASSPALRGNNNEQFF.

Points on this clonotype: A read error may account for a junction end that differs from germline. V gene TRBV7-3 combines with J gene TRBJ2-3, with 15 bases matching TRBD2. The germline CDR1 and CDR2 sequences are SGHTA and FQGTGA. The CDR3 covers 17 residues. The CDR3 reads CASSLTGTSGGTDTQYF. CDR3 sequence (DNA): TGTGCCAGCAGCCTAACTGGGACTAGCGGGGGGACAGATACGCAGTATTTT.

This clonotype was seen a few times. This chain joins TRBV5-6 and TRBJ2-1; no firm D call. Germline-derived CDR1 and CDR2 are SGHDT and YYEEEE. This CDR3 comprises 16 residues. Trimming left V 0 bases short and J 0 bases short, with 10 bases between. CDR3 amino acids: CASSLGPPASYNEQFF. DNA of the CDR3: TGTGCCAGCAGCTTGGGGCCTCCGGCCTCCTACAATGAGCAGTTCTTC.

This clonotype was detected a few times. The rearrangement links TRBV11-2 to TRBJ1-2; 9 positions match TRBD1. V lost 4 bases, J lost 12 bases, and 9 bases stayed unmatched. Germline-derived CDR1 and CDR2 are SGHAT and FQNNGV. The CDR3 extends over 13 amino acids. This chain's CDR3 is CASSWTGQGLNTF. The CDR3 coding sequence is TGTGCCAGCAGCTGGACGGGACAGGGATTAAACACCTTC.